Listed below are T cell receptor beta chains from one sample, sequenced in a study of naive and memory T cell subsets. One entry per CDR3 protein, called by TCRdb with MiXCR from the UMI-ligation and nested PCR reads. The profile covers 75,000 to 85,000 distinct CDR3 sequences, with about 12% appearing a single time and approximately 0.94% taken by the ten largest. The specimen was central memory CD4+ T cells from blood. The receptors come from a human donor in good health. CDR3s include the opening cysteine and the closing phenylalanine or tryptophan. D genes are given only for firm matches. A row's size may be missing; if present it is once, few, many or a size class.

d_gene | abundance | j_gene | v_gene | CDR3nt | CDR3aa
- | few | TRBJ2-5 | TRBV7-7 | TGTGCCAGCAGCCCAGGAACGAGTTTCCAAGAGACCCAGTACTTC | CASSPGTSFQETQYF
- | few | TRBJ2-1 | TRBV9 | TGTGCCAGCAGCACCAGGAGCTCCTACAATGAGCAGTTCTTC | CASSTRSSYNEQFF
TRBD2 | - | TRBJ2-1 | TRBV5-6 | TGTGCCAGCAGCTTGGCCCTAATAGCGGGGAACAATGAGCAGTTCTTC | CASSLALIAGNNEQFF
- | few | TRBJ2-7 | TRBV4-1 | TGCGCCAGCAGCCAAGACCCTGGCAGAACCTACGAGCAGTACTTC | CASSQDPGRTYEQYF
- | - | TRBJ2-2 | TRBV10-1 | TGCGCCAGCAGCGACAAATTCACCGGGGAGCTGTTTTTT | CASSDKFTGELFF
- | - | TRBJ1-6 | TRBV7-9 | TGTGCCAGCAGCCCAGACACAGCGGCCTTTCTCCACTTT | CASSPDTAAFLHF
- | many | TRBJ1-1 | TRBV12-5 | TGTGCTAGTGGTTTGGGAGGGACGGCTTTCTTT | CASGLGGTAFF
TRBD2 | few | TRBJ2-5 | TRBV6-6 | TGTGCCAGCAGCCGGCCGCTAGCGGGAGGTGAGACCCAGTACTTC | CASSRPLAGGETQYF
TRBD1 | few | TRBJ1-1 | TRBV29-1 | TGCAGCGTCGTCTCGGACAGGCGCCATGAAGCTTTCTTT | CSVVSDRRHEAFF
- | many | TRBJ2-2 | TRBV4-1 | TGCGCCAGCAGACAGTTCCAACGATCGGCCGGGGAGCTGTTTTTT | CASRQFQRSAGELFF
- | - | TRBJ1-6 | TRBV5-5 | TGTGCCAGCAGCTCCCCGCCGGGAGGGGATGTGGGGTCACCCCTCCACTTT | CASSSPPGGDVGSPLHF
TRBD2 | few | TRBJ2-7 | TRBV12-3/TRBV12-4 | TGTGCCAGCAGCCCCGGGACTAGCGGAGCCCCCTACGAGCAGTACTTC | CASSPGTSGAPYEQYF
- | many | TRBJ2-7 | TRBV20-1 | TGCAGTGCTAGAGATCAGACGGGATACGAGCAGTACTTC | CSARDQTGYEQYF
- | few | TRBJ1-2 | TRBV20-1 | TGCAGTGCTAGTGTTGGTTCAGATGGCTACACCTTC | CSASVGSDGYTF
- | few | TRBJ2-5 | TRBV7-2 | TGTGCCAGCAGCTTAGCGCGAGGGACCCAGTACTTC | CASSLARGTQYF
TRBD1 | few | TRBJ2-6 | TRBV28 | TGTGCCAGCAGTTTATATGGGACAGGGGGCGCCGGGGCCAACGTCCTGACTTTC | CASSLYGTGGAGANVLTF
- | few | TRBJ1-2 | TRBV30 | TGTGCCTGGAAACCAGGACACTATGGCTACACCTTC | CAWKPGHYGYTF
- | few | TRBJ1-5 | TRBV19 | TGTGCCAGTAGTCTCGTCAGGGGTCGGAATCAGCCCCAGCATTTT | CASSLVRGRNQPQHF
TRBD2 | - | TRBJ2-7 | TRBV7-8 | TGTGCCAGCAGCTTAGGTTCTAGCGGGACCTCCTACGAGCAGTACTTC | CASSLGSSGTSYEQYF
- | - | TRBJ2-3 | TRBV20-1 | TGCAGTGCTAGAGAGGGCGGCAGAACTAGCACAGATACGCAGTATTTT | CSAREGGRTSTDTQYF
TRBD2 | - | TRBJ2-1 | TRBV27 | TGTGCCAGCAGTTATCTAGCGGGAGGCTACAATGAGCAGTTCTTC | CASSYLAGGYNEQFF
TRBD1 | many | TRBJ2-2 | TRBV29-1 | TGCAGCGTCCTACAGGGGGCTAGCCACACCGGGGAGCTGTTTTTT | CSVLQGASHTGELFF
- | many | TRBJ2-2 | TRBV3-1 | TGTGCCAGCAGCCAAGTAAATCTAAACACCGGGGAGCTGTTTTTT | CASSQVNLNTGELFF
- | - | TRBJ1-2 | TRBV6-6 | TGTGCCAGCAGTTACTCGGAAGGGGGCTACACCTTC | CASSYSEGGYTF
TRBD2 | - | TRBJ2-7 | TRBV29-1 | TGCAGCGTTGGAGCGGGAGGTTCCGAGCAGTACTTC | CSVGAGGSEQYF
- | - | TRBJ2-7 | TRBV25-1 | TGTGCCAGCAGTGAATCCCGATTTGTCGGAGCGTACGAGCAGTACTTC | CASSESRFVGAYEQYF
- | few | TRBJ2-1 | TRBV2 | TGTGCCAGCAGCTACGGGGGGAGGGGGAATGAGCAGTTCTTC | CASSYGGRGNEQFF
- | - | TRBJ1-4 | TRBV7-9 | TGTGCCAGCAGCTTAGGGGCAGAAGCGTACCCAGAAAAACTGTTTTTT | CASSLGAEAYPEKLFF